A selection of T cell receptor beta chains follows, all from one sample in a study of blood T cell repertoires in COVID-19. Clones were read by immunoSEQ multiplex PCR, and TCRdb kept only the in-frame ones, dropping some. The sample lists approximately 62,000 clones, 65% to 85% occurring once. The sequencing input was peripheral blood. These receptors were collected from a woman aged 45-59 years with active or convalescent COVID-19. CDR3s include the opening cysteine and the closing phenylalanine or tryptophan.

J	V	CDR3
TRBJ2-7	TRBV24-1	CATSDRQGAVDEQYF
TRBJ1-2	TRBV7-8	CASSSGQGLYGYTF
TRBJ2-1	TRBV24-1	CATSTGTGRTSGHNEQFF
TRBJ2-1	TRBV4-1	CASSPPRAGGPSEQFF
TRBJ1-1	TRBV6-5	CASSPQMARAEAFF
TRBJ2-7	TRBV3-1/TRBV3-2	CASSQGLAAPYEQYF
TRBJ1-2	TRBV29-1	CSVSVGRYGYTF
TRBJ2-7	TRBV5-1	CASRLAGGGYEQYF
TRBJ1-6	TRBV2	CASSEGGGSSSPLHF
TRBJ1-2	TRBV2	CASTLVTGSTYGYTF
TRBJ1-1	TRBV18	CASSPAAMNTEAFF